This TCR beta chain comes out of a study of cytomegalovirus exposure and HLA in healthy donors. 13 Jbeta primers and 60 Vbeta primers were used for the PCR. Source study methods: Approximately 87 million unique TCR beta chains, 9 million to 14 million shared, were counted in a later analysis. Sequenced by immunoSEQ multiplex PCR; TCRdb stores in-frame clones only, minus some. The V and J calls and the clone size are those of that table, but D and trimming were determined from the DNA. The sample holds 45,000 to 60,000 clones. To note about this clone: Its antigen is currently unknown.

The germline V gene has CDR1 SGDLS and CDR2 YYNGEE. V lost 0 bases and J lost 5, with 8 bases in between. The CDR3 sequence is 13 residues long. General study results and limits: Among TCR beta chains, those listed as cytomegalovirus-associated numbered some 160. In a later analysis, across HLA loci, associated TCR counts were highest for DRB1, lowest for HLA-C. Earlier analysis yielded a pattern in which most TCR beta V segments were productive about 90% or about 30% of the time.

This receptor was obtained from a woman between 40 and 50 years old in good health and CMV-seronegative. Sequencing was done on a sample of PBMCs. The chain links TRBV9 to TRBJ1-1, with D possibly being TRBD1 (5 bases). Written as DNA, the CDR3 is TGTGCCAGCAGCGTAGCTAGGGGAACTGAAGCTTTCTTT. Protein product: CASSVARGTEAFF.